This is a list of T cell receptor beta chains from one sample in a study of T cell responses to AZD1222 COVID-19 vaccine. Sequenced by immunoSEQ multiplex PCR; TCRdb stores in-frame clones only, minus some. Among over 110,000 clones, roughly 92% were seen once, and the ten largest hold about a tenth. The specimen was peripheral blood, collected 28 days after the second AZD1222 dose. These receptor sequences come from an adult who received the AZD1222 COVID-19 vaccine. CDR3s include the opening cysteine and the closing phenylalanine or tryptophan. The D gene is left open where the match is weak. For some rows the clone size is stated as once, few or many, or as a class when expanded; others skip it.

CDR3nt	CDR3aa	abundance	v_gene	j_gene	d_gene	len
TGTGCCAGCTCACCGGCGGAAGAGACCCAGTACTTC	CASSPAEETQYF	.	TRBV18	TRBJ2-5	.	12
TGTGCCAGCAGCCAAGACAGGGAAGGTGGCTACACCTTC	CASSQDREGGYTF	.	TRBV4-2	TRBJ1-2	.	13
TGTGCCAGCAGTTTATCGGGGACCTATGGCTACACCTTC	CASSLSGTYGYTF	.	TRBV27	TRBJ1-2	.	13
TGTGCCAGCAGCTTAGAGGGAGTGAACACTGAAGCTTTCTTT	CASSLEGVNTEAFF	once	TRBV7-9	TRBJ1-1	.	14
TGTGCCAGCAGCCGTGGGGGCCCGAGCTATGGCTACACCTTC	CASSRGGPSYGYTF	.	TRBV27	TRBJ1-2	.	14
TGTGCCAGCTCACCCAGTACAGGGCCTGGAAACACCATATATTTT	CASSPSTGPGNTIYF	.	TRBV18	TRBJ1-3	.	15
TGTGCCAGCTCACAGGGTTGGGACTATGGCTACACCTTC	CASSQGWDYGYTF	once	TRBV18	TRBJ1-2	.	13
TGTGCCAGCAGTTCGGCCTTTGGGGGCTCGAACACCGGGGAGCTGTTTTTT	CASSSAFGGSNTGELFF	.	TRBV28	TRBJ2-2	.	17
TGCGCCAGCAGCGACACGAACACCGGGGAGCTGTTTTTT	CASSDTNTGELFF	.	TRBV4-3	TRBJ2-2	.	13
TGCGCCAGCAAACCTTCCCGTCCGTACCCTATGAACACTGAAGCTTTCTTT	CASKPSRPYPMNTEAFF	once	TRBV5-1	TRBJ1-1	.	17
TGTGCCTGGAGTGGGATCCTCGGAAGGCAGCCCCAGCATTTT	CAWSGILGRQPQHF	.	TRBV30	TRBJ1-5	.	14
TGTGCCAGCAGCACTGAATACGGGAGGAGCACAGATACGCAGTATTTT	CASSTEYGRSTDTQYF	.	TRBV5-4	TRBJ2-3	TRBD2	16
TGTGCCAGCAGCTTGGAAGGTAATTCACCCCTCCACTTT	CASSLEGNSPLHF	.	TRBV7-9	TRBJ1-6	.	13
TGTGCCAGCAGCCCCCGTACTCATGAGCAGTTCTTC	CASSPRTHEQFF	.	TRBV11-1	TRBJ2-1	.	12
TGTGCCAGCAGCTACACAGATACGCAGTATTTT	CASSYTDTQYF	.	TRBV11-2	TRBJ2-3	.	11
TGCGCCAGCAGCCAAGAATCGGGGGGGATAACAGATACGCAGTATTTT	CASSQESGGITDTQYF	.	TRBV4-1	TRBJ2-3	TRBD2	16
TGTGCCAGCAGTGAACGGGCCTCCGGGGGGCCCCAGCATTTT	CASSERASGGPQHF	few	TRBV6-4	TRBJ1-5	.	14
TGTGCCAGCAAACTAGCGGTGGCCAAAAACATTCAGTACTTC	CASKLAVAKNIQYF	.	TRBV6-6	TRBJ2-4	TRBD2	14
TGTGCCATAACCTGGGGATACAATGAGCAGTTCTTC	CAITWGYNEQFF	few	TRBV30	TRBJ2-1	.	12
TGTGCCACACAGGAAAGACAGGAAAAACTGTTTTTT	CATQERQEKLFF	.	TRBV15	TRBJ1-4	.	12
TGTGCCATCAGTGCGGAGCGGGGGGGCCCGGATACGCAGTATTTT	CAISAERGGPDTQYF	.	TRBV10-3	TRBJ2-3	TRBD2	15
TGTGCCAGTAGACCAGACGCTAGCTCCTACAATGAGCAGTTCTTC	CASRPDASSYNEQFF	.	TRBV19	TRBJ2-1	.	15
TGTGCCAGCAGCCCGGGAGGGACCTATGGCTACACCTTC	CASSPGGTYGYTF	.	TRBV11-2	TRBJ1-2	.	13
TGTGCCAGCAGTTTAGTAAGGGGGCTTGGCTACACCTTC	CASSLVRGLGYTF	.	TRBV12-3/TRBV12-4	TRBJ1-2	TRBD1	13
TGTGCCAGCAGTGAAACAGGGTGGGGCACTGAAGCTTTCTTT	CASSETGWGTEAFF	.	TRBV25-1	TRBJ1-1	.	14
TGTGCCAGCAGAGACGCCGGGTCAGGGGGCCCCTATCAGCCCCAGCATTTT	CASRDAGSGGPYQPQHF	.	TRBV27	TRBJ1-5	TRBD1	17
TGTGCCAGCAGCCAAGATACGGAGAGGGGGACTAACTATGGCTACACCTTC	CASSQDTERGTNYGYTF	.	TRBV3-1/TRBV3-2	TRBJ1-2	.	17
TGTGCCAGCAGCCGCCGGACAGGGGACGGGGAGCTGTTTTTT	CASSRRTGDGELFF	.	TRBV6-4	TRBJ2-2	TRBD1	14
TGTGCCTGGATCCCAACCTTGGTCCCAGCCAAAAACATTCAGTACTTC	CAWIPTLVPAKNIQYF	.	TRBV30	TRBJ2-4	.	16
TGTGCCAGTAGTATCCTGCCCGATGGGAATACGCAGTATTTT	CASSILPDGNTQYF	.	TRBV19	TRBJ2-3	.	14
TGTGCCAGCTCACCAAGGGGGGGAACTCACACAGATACGCAGTATTTT	CASSPRGGTHTDTQYF	.	TRBV18	TRBJ2-3	.	16
TGTGCCAGCAGTTTAGAGAACTATGGCTACACCTTC	CASSLENYGYTF	.	TRBV28	TRBJ1-2	.	12
TGTGCCAGCAAAATCCAGGGTGGAGAAAAACTGTTTTTT	CASKIQGGEKLFF	.	TRBV5-4	TRBJ1-4	.	13
TGTGCCAGCAAAGACAGAATGGATAGCACTGAAGCTTTCTTT	CASKDRMDSTEAFF	.	TRBV6-4	TRBJ1-1	.	14
TGTGCCAGCACCCCGGGACAGGGGTTCGCCGCTTATGGCTACACCTTC	CASTPGQGFAAYGYTF	.	TRBV28	TRBJ1-2	TRBD1	16
TGTGCCAGCAGGTACGGGAGTGGGAGAGGAGGCTACACCTTC	CASRYGSGRGGYTF	.	TRBV28	TRBJ1-2	.	14
TGTGCCACCAGCGGAACAACAGGGGGCTCAGCTTTCTTT	CATSGTTGGSAFF	few	TRBV15	TRBJ1-1	TRBD1	13
TGTGCCAGCAGTTTAAGCCTGGGGAGAAACACTGAAGCTTTCTTT	CASSLSLGRNTEAFF	.	TRBV28	TRBJ1-1	.	15
TGCAGCGTTGATCCGGCAGGCTATGGCTACACCTTC	CSVDPAGYGYTF	.	TRBV29-1	TRBJ1-2	.	12
TGTGCCAGCACCTCGGACAGGGACTCTGAAGCTTTCTTT	CASTSDRDSEAFF	.	TRBV2	TRBJ1-1	TRBD1	13